This T cell receptor beta chain was captured in a study of metastatic and nonmetastatic thyroid tumors. Study-wide background: Blood and tumor or nodule tissue repertoires from malignant and benign thyroid patients were compared.

The study, taken as a whole, reports: It was reportedly found that TCR beta diversity was significantly higher in malignant thyroid tumors than in benign nodules, a difference seen in both blood and tumor samples.

CDR3 size: 13 residues. Germline CDR1 GTSNPN, CDR2 SVGIG (reference sequence). V was trimmed by 3 bases and J by 5 bases, leaving 14 bases between them. In the original workflow: Between-group CDR3 differences, defined by clinicopathological status, yielded a distant-metastasis classifier for papillary thyroid cancer. MiXCR re-clonotyped the PCR reads for TCRdb. These V and J calls are TCRdb output, not the study's own analysis. The top ten clones hold 3.6% of a sample with about 92,000 clones, under 15% of them seen once. This clone was detected many times. Its specificity is unknown. No patient had received any treatment before thyroid surgery.

The source material was blood. This clonotype originated in a female donor with papillary thyroid cancer or a benign thyroid nodule (not recorded which). Some clones in this sample may be carry-over from other donors' samples. The chain combines TRBV30 with TRBJ2-7, with D perhaps matching TRBD1 or TRBD2 (5 bases each). The chain's CDR3 is CAWSRDVSHEQYF. The CDR3 coding sequence is TGTGCCTGGAGCCGGGACGTGAGCCACGAGCAGTACTTC.